One and the same sample provided the 11 T cell receptor beta chains below, sequenced in a study of brain T cells in children with intractable seizures (TCRdb year 2021). What this sample's time point label stands for: resected brain tissue, or blood drawn just prior to surgery. To prepare the library, the immunoSEQ multiplex PCR assay was applied. Drawn from immuneACCESS, this table holds only the in-frame rearrangements with V and J called that TCRdb kept. Clones are partly lost; checked studies trace under half to an unresolved V gene and leave the rest unexplained. Present in this sample are 110,000 or so clones, 85% to 95% of which were seen just once. The ten largest clones add up to around 4.1% of the sample. The sample consisted of peripheral blood, taken at surgery. The receptors here all came from a boy less than two years old with hemimegalencephaly and intractable seizures.

J is TRBJ1-5 and V is TRBV6-5; no definite D call. V dropped 10 bases and J dropped 2 bases, with 15 bases sitting between them. The germline gives CDR1 MNHEY, CDR2 SVGAGI. The length of the CDR3 is 14 residues. The CDR3 spells CAISQKRGNQPQHF. CDR3 nucleotides: TGTGCCATCTCCCAAAAAAGGGGCAATCAGCCCCAGCATTTT.

This chain links TRBV19 with TRBJ1-1, with D perhaps matching TRBD1 (5 bases). Trimming removed 3 bases at V and 3 bases at J, with 14 bases between. The germline gives CDR1 LNHDA, CDR2 SQIVND (reference sequence). The CDR3 sequence is 15 residues long. This CDR3 reads CASSIGTGSDTEAFF. CDR3 DNA sequence: TGTGCCAGTAGTATTGGGACGGGGTCTGACACTGAAGCTTTCTTT.

This sequence joins TRBV10-3 and TRBJ2-7, with TRBD2 matching 10 bases. V was clipped by 6 bases and J by 3 bases; unmatched bases: 11. CDR3 length equals 16 residues. In germline, CDR1 is ENHRY, CDR2 SYGVKD. Written as DNA, the CDR3 is TGTGCCATCAGCCTTGGGCAACTAGCGGGATTCTACGAGCAGTACTTC. As protein: CAISLGQLAGFYEQYF.

This chain links TRBV18 with TRBJ2-7; no firm D call. The CDR3 extends over 13 amino acids. Germline-derived CDR1 and CDR2 are KGHSH and LQKENI. Trimming took off 3 bases at V and 5 bases at J, with 11 bases between the two ends. The CDR3 DNA reads TGTGCCAGCTCACCCCTCAGAGTGGACGAGCAGTACTTC. Translated: CASSPLRVDEQYF.

This chain connects TRBV7-9 to TRBJ2-1; the match to TRBD2 covers 10 bases. Trimming at V came to 1 base and at J to 4 bases, leaving 4 bases not matched to a gene. Per germline, CDR1 SEHNR and CDR2 FQNEAQ (reference sequence). CDR3 length: 16 amino acids. The CDR3 sequence is CASSLVVAGGYNEQFF. In DNA form, the CDR3 reads TGTGCCAGCAGCTTAGTTGTAGCGGGAGGTTACAATGAGCAGTTCTTC. The whole variable domain, filled in from reference TRBV7-9 and TRBJ2-1, reads DTGVSQNPRHKITKRGQNVTFRCDPISEHNRLYWYRQTLGQGPEFLTYFQNEAQLEKSRLLSDRFSAERPKGSFSTLEIQRTEQGDSAMYLCASSLVVAGGYNEQFFGPGTRLTVL.

The chain joins TRBV14 to TRBJ1-6; 7 bases match TRBD1. The junction had 11 bases not matched to a gene; V was cut back by 5 bases and J by 10 bases. The CDR3 has 15 residues. Germline V gene lookup returns CDR1 SGHDN and CDR2 FVKESK. The CDR3 here is CASSRNWDRSSPLHF. The CDR3 nucleotides read TGTGCCAGCAGCAGGAACTGGGACAGATCCTCACCCCTCCACTTT.

The chain uses TRBV9 and TRBJ1-1; D is uncertain. Germline V gene data show CDR1 as SGDLS and CDR2 as YYNGEE. V lost 3 bases and J lost 4, with 10 bases in between. The CDR3 runs to 13 residues. DNA for the CDR3: TGTGCCAGCAGCGGTGGGGTGGGCACTGAAGCTTTCTTT. Translating gives CASSGGVGTEAFF.

V and J are TRBV7-9 and TRBJ2-7; 12 bases match TRBD1. The junction had 4 bases not matched to a gene; V was cut back by 10 bases and J by 3 bases. Germline V gene data show CDR1 as SEHNR and CDR2 as FQNEAQ (reference sequence). CDR3 length: 13 residues. CDR3 amino acids: CAIGTGGLYEQYF. The CDR3 bases are TGTGCCATCGGGACAGGGGGCCTCTACGAGCAGTACTTC. Supplemented by reference TRBV7-9 and TRBJ2-7, the full variable domain reads DTGVSQNPRHKITKRGQNVTFRCDPISEHNRLYWYRQTLGQGPEFLTYFQNEAQLEKSRLLSDRFSAERPKGSFSTLEIQRTEQGDSAMYLCAIGTGGLYEQYFGPGTRLTVT.

The rearrangement uses TRBV11-2 and TRBJ2-1, with D tentatively TRBD1 (5 bases). The CDR3 is made up of 13 amino acids. Germline V gene lookup returns CDR1 SGHAT and CDR2 FQNNGV. V was cut by 3 bases and J by 7 bases, with 10 bases left in between. In DNA form, the CDR3 reads TGTGCCAGCAGCTTGGGGCACCTTAATGAGCAGTTCTTC. Protein: CASSLGHLNEQFF.

The chain combines TRBV3-1 (or the pseudogene TRBV3-2) with TRBJ1-2; tentatively, D is TRBD1 (5 bases). This CDR3 has 14 amino acids. Trimming shortened V by 1 base and J by 8 bases, and 14 bases separated the two germline ends. Germline V lookup: CDR1 LGHDT, CDR2 YNNKEL (reference sequence). CDR3 amino acids: CASSQVAGTGGYTF. CDR3 nucleotides: TGTGCCAGCAGCCAAGTCGCGGGGACGGGGGGCTACACCTTC.

The rearrangement joins TRBV5-1 to TRBJ1-3; D not resolved. Trimming removed 0 bases at V and 2 bases at J, with 3 bases between. CDR3 length: 13 residues. CDR1 and CDR2 from the germline V gene are SGHRS and YFSETQ. CDR3 in amino acids: CASSLDPGNTIYF. Written as DNA, the CDR3 is TGCGCCAGCAGCTTGGATCCTGGAAACACCATATATTTT.